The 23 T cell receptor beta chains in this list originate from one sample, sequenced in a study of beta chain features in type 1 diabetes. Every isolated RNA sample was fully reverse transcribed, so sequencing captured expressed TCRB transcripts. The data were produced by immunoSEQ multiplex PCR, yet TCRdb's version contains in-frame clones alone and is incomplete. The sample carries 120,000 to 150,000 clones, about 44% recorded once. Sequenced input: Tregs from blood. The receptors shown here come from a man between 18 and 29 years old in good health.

CDR3 bases: TGCAGTGCGTCTAGCACAGATACGCAGTATTTT. This encodes CSASSTDTQYF. The chain joins TRBV20-1 to TRBJ2-3; D remains unclear. Germline-derived CDR1 and CDR2 are DFQATT and SNEGSKA (reference sequence). The CDR3 is 11 amino acids. Trimming left V 6 bases short and J 0 bases short, with 4 bases between.

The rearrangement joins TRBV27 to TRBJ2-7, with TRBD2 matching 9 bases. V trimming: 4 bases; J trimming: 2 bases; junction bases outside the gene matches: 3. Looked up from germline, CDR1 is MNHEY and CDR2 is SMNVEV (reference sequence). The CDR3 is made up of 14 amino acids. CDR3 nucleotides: TGTGCCAGCAGTTCAGCGGGGGGCCCCTACGAGCAGTACTTC. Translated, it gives CASSSAGGPYEQYF.

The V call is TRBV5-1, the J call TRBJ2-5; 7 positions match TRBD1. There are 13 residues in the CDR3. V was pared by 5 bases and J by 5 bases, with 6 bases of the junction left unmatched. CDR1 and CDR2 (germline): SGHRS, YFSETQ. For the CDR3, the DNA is TGCGCCAGCAGACCGACAGGGTGGGAGACCCAGTACTTC. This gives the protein CASRPTGWETQYF.

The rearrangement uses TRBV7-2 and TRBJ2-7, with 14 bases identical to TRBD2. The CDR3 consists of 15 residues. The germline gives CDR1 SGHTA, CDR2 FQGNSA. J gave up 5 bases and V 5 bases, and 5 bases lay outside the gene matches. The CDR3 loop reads CASSLGLAGVDEQYF. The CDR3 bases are TGTGCCAGCAGCCTGGGACTAGCGGGAGTAGACGAGCAGTACTTC. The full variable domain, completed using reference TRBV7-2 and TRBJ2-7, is GAGVSQSPSNKVTEKGKDVELRCDPISGHTALYWYRQSLGQGLEFLIYFQGNSAPDKSGLPSDRFSAERTGGSVSTLTIQRTQQEDSAVYLCASSLGLAGVDEQYFGPGTRLTVT.

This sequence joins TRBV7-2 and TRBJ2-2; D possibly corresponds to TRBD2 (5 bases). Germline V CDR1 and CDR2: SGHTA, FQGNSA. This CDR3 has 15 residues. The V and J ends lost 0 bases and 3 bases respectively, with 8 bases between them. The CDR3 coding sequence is TGTGCCAGCAGCTTAGCTCTGGGAGACACCGGGGAGCTGTTTTTT. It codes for CASSLALGDTGELFF.

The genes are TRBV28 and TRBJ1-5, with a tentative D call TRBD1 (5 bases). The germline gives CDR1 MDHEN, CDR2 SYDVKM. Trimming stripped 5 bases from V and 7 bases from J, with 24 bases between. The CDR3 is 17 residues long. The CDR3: CASSPNPRGSQEQPQHF. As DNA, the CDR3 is TGTGCCAGCAGTCCTAATCCCCGGGGGTCTCAGGAGCAGCCCCAGCATTTT.

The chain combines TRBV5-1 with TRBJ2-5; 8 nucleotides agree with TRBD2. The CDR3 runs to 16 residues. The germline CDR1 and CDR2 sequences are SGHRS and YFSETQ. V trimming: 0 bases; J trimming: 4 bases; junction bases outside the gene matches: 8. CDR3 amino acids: CASSLDPAGVSETQYF. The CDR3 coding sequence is TGCGCCAGCAGCTTGGATCCAGCGGGAGTTTCAGAGACCCAGTACTTC.

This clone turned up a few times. As DNA, the CDR3 is TGTGCCAGTACCCACCGAGCGGCACACGCCTACAATGAGCAGTTCTTC. Translating gives CASTHRAAHAYNEQFF. The chain combines TRBV19 with TRBJ2-1; the D gene is possibly TRBD2 (5 bases). V lost 7 bases and J lost 2, with 18 bases in between. The length of the CDR3 is 16 residues. CDR1 is LNHDA and CDR2 is SQIVND in the germline V gene (reference sequence).

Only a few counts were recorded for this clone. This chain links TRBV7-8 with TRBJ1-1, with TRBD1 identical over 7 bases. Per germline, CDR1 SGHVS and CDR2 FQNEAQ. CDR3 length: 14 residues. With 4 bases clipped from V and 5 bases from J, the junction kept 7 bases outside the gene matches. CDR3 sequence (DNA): TGTGCCAGCAGCTCCCAGACAGGGTGGACTGAAGCTTTCTTT. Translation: CASSSQTGWTEAFF.

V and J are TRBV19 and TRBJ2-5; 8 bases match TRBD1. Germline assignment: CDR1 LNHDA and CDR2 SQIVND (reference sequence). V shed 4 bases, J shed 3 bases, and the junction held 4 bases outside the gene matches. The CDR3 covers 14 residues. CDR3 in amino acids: CASSTKQGEETQYF. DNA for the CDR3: TGTGCCAGTAGTACAAAACAGGGGGAAGAGACCCAGTACTTC.

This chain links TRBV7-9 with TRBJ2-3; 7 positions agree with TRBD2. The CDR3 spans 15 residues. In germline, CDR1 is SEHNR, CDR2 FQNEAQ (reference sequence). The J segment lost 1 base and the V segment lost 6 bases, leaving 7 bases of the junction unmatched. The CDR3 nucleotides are TGTGCCAGCAGGCCCAACCTAGCGGGCACAGATACGCAGTATTTT. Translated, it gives CASRPNLAGTDTQYF.

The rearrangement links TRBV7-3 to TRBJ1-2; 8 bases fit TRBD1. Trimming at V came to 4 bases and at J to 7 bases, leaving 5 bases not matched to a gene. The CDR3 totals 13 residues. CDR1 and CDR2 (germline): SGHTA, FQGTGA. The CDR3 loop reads CASSSGQGGGYTF. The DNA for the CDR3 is TGTGCCAGCAGCTCAGGACAGGGTGGTGGCTACACCTTC. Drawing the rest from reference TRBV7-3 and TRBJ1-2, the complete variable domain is GAGVSQTPSNKVTEKGKYVELRCDPISGHTALYWYRQSLGQGPEFLIYFQGTGAADDSGLPNDRFFAVRPEGSVSTLKIQRTERGDSAVYLCASSSGQGGGYTFGSGTRLTVV.

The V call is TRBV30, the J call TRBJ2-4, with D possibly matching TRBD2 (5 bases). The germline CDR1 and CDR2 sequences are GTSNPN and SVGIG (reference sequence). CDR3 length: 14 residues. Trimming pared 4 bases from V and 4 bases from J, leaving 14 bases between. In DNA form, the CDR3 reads TGTGCCTGGAAAGAACTAGTTACGAAAAACATTCAGTACTTC. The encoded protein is CAWKELVTKNIQYF. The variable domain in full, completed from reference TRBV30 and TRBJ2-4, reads SQTIHQWPATLVQPVGSPLSLECTVEGTSNPNLYWYRQAAGRGLQLLFYSVGIGQISSEVPQNLSASRPQDRQFILSSKKLLLSDSGFYLCAWKELVTKNIQYFGAGTRLSVL.

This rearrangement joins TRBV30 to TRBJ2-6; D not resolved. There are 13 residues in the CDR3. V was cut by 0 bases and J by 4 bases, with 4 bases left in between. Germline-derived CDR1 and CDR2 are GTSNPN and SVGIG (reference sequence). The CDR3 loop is CAWSVSGANVLTF. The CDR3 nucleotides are TGTGCCTGGAGTGTCTCCGGGGCCAACGTCCTGACTTTC.

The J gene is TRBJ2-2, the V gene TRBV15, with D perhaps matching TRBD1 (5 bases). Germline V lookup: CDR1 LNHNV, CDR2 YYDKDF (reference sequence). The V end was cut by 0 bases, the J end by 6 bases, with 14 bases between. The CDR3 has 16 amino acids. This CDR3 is CATSRDRARVSGELFF. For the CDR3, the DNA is TGTGCCACCAGCAGAGATCGGGCCAGGGTTTCCGGGGAGCTGTTTTTT.

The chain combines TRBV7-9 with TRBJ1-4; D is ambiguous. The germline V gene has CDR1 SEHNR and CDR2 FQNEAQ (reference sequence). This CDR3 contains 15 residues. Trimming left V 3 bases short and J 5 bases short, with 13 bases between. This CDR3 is CASSLESSVNEKLFF. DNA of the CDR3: TGTGCCAGCAGCTTGGAGTCCTCTGTGAATGAAAAACTGTTTTTT. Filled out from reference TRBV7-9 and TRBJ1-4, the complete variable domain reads DTGVSQNPRHKITKRGQNVTFRCDPISEHNRLYWYRQTLGQGPEFLTYFQNEAQLEKSRLLSDRFSAERPKGSFSTLEIQRTEQGDSAMYLCASSLESSVNEKLFFGSGTQLSVL.

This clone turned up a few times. The chain's CDR3 is CASSSHGAGADEQFF. CDR3 bases: TGTGCCAGCAGCTCCCACGGGGCGGGAGCGGATGAGCAGTTCTTC. The chain recombines TRBV7-9 with TRBJ2-1; 7 bases map to TRBD2. The ends lost 4 bases at V and 8 bases at J; junction bases unmatched: 11. The CDR3 is 15 residues long. Germline assignment: CDR1 SEHNR and CDR2 FQNEAQ (reference sequence).

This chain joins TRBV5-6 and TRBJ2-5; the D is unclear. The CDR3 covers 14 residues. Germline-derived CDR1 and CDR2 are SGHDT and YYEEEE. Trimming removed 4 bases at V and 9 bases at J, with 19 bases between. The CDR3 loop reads CASSPMTRLTAQYF. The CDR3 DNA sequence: TGTGCCAGCAGCCCTATGACCCGACTGACGGCCCAGTACTTC.

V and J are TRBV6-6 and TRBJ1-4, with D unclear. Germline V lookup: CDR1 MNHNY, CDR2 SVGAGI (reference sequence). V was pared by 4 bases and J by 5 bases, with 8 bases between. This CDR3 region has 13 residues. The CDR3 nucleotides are TGTGCCAGCAGTTCCTCACTGAATGAAAAACTGTTTTTT. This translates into CASSSSLNEKLFF.

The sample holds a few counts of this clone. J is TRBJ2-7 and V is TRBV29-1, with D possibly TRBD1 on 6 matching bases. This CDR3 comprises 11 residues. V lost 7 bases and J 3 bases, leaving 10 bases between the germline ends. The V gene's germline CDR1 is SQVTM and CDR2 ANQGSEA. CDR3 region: CSAGHDYEQYF. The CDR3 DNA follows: TGCAGCGCGGGACACGACTACGAGCAGTACTTC.

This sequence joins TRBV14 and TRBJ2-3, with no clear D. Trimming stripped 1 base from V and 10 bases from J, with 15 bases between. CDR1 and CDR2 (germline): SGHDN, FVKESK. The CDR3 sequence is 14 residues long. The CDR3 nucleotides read TGTGCCAGCAGCCAAGGGCACGTCAGAGGATCGCAGTATTTT. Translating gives CASSQGHVRGSQYF.

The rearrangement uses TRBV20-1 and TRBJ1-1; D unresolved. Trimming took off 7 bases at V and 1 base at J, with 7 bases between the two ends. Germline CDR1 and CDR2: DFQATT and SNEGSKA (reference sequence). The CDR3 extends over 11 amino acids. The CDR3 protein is CSGTKNTEAFF. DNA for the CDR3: TGCAGTGGTACAAAGAACACTGAAGCTTTCTTT.

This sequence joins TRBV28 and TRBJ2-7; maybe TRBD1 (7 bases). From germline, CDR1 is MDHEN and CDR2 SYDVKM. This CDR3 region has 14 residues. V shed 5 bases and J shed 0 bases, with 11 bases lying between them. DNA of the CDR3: TGTGCCAGCAGTGCGGGACAGAGCTCCTACGAGCAGTACTTC. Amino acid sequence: CASSAGQSSYEQYF.